Listed below are T cell receptor beta chains from one sample, sequenced in a study of blood T cell repertoires in COVID-19. TCRdb keeps only in-frame clones here, not all; method: immunoSEQ multiplex PCR. Of about 73,000 clones in the sample, around 77% were seen once. Material for sequencing was peripheral blood. All receptors come from a man between 65 and 85 years old with COVID-19, enrolled during active disease. CDR3s leave out the opening cysteine and the closing phenylalanine or tryptophan. Each record gives: J gene, V gene, CDR3 length, clone size, CDR3 protein. For some rows the clone size is stated as once, few or many, or as a class when expanded; others skip it.

j_gene: TRBJ2-7
v_gene: TRBV29-1
len: 11
abundance: NA
CDR3aa: SLEGLHTYEQY

j_gene: TRBJ2-1
v_gene: TRBV19
len: 14
abundance: NA
CDR3aa: ASSIASGSSYNEQF

j_gene: TRBJ2-7
v_gene: TRBV7-2
len: 11
abundance: NA
CDR3aa: ASSLSRSYEQY

j_gene: TRBJ2-7
v_gene: TRBV6-2/TRBV6-3
len: 12
abundance: few
CDR3aa: ASSLASGAYEQY

j_gene: TRBJ1-6
v_gene: TRBV3-1/TRBV3-2
len: 11
abundance: NA
CDR3aa: ASSQESYSPLH

j_gene: TRBJ1-5
v_gene: TRBV27
len: 14
abundance: NA
CDR3aa: ASSRTGGTLGQPQH

j_gene: TRBJ1-1
v_gene: TRBV7-8
len: 13
abundance: NA
CDR3aa: ASSLGTGLATEAF

j_gene: TRBJ1-1
v_gene: TRBV7-9
len: 11
abundance: few
CDR3aa: ASSSQQGTVAF

j_gene: TRBJ2-7
v_gene: TRBV28
len: 11
abundance: NA
CDR3aa: ASSLTADYEQY

j_gene: TRBJ1-2
v_gene: TRBV28
len: 13
abundance: few
CDR3aa: ASSLLGGGSHGYT

j_gene: TRBJ1-6
v_gene: TRBV5-1
len: 14
abundance: once
CDR3aa: ASSLAIGRGNSPLH

j_gene: TRBJ1-2
v_gene: TRBV6-6
len: 12
abundance: NA
CDR3aa: AIDPGQGARGYT

j_gene: TRBJ1-5
v_gene: TRBV6-5
len: 12
abundance: once
CDR3aa: ASRLLESNQPQH

j_gene: TRBJ1-1
v_gene: TRBV12-3/TRBV12-4
len: 11
abundance: NA
CDR3aa: ASSFGRDTEAF

j_gene: TRBJ1-1
v_gene: TRBV28
len: 12
abundance: few
CDR3aa: ASSFGQINTEAF

j_gene: TRBJ2-1
v_gene: TRBV9
len: 15
abundance: NA
CDR3aa: ASSGLAGGPRYNEQF

j_gene: TRBJ1-1
v_gene: TRBV2
len: 15
abundance: few
CDR3aa: ASSEEAGPYMNTEAF

j_gene: TRBJ1-1
v_gene: TRBV5-1
len: 12
abundance: NA
CDR3aa: ASSLGTGSTEAF

j_gene: TRBJ1-5
v_gene: TRBV6-2/TRBV6-3
len: 12
abundance: NA
CDR3aa: ASSYSREDQPQH